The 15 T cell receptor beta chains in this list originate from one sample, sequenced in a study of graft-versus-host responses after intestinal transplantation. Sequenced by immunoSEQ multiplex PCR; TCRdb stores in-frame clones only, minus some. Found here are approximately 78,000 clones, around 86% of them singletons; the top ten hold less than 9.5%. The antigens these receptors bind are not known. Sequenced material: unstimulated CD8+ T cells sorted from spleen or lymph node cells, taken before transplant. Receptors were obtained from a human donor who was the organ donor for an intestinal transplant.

The CDR3 DNA follows: TGTGCCAGCAGTTCCCTCGGGTGGGAGCAGTACTTC. This gives the protein CASSSLGWEQYF. V gene TRBV27 combines with J gene TRBJ2-7, with D unresolved. CDR3 length equals 12 residues. V was cut by 4 bases and J by 7 bases, with 11 bases left in between. Germline lookup yields CDR1 MNHEY and CDR2 SMNVEV (reference sequence).

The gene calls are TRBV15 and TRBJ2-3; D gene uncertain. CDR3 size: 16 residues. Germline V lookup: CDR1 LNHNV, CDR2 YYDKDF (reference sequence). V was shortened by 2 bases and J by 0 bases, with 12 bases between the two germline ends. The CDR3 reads CATSRHWTRSTDTQYF. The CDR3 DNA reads TGTGCCACCAGCAGACACTGGACCCGAAGCACAGATACGCAGTATTTT. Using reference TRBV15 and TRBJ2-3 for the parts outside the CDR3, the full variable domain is DAMVIQNPRYQVTQFGKPVTLSCSQTLNHNVMYWYQQKSSQAPKLLFHYYDKDFNNEADTPDNFQSRRPNTSFCFLDIRSPGLGDTAMYLCATSRHWTRSTDTQYFGPGTRLTVL.

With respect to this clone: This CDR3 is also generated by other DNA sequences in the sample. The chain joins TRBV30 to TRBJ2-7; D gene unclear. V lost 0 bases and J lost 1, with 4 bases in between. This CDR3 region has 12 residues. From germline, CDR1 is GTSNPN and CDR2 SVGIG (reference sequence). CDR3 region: CAWSVTSYEQYF. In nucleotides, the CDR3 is TGTGCCTGGAGTGTAACATCCTACGAGCAGTACTTC.

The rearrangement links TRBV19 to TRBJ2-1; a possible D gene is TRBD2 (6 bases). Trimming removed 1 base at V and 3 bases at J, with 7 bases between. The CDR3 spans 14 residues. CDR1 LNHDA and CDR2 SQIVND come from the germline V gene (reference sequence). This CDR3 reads CASSIGGDYNEQFF. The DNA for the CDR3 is TGTGCCAGTAGTATAGGGGGGGACTACAATGAGCAGTTCTTC.

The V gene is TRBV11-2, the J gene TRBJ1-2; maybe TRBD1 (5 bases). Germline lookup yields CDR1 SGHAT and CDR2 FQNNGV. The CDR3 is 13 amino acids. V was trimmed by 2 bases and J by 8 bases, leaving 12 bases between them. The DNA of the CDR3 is TGTGCCAGCAGCTTAATACTCGACAGCGGCTACACCTTC. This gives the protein CASSLILDSGYTF.

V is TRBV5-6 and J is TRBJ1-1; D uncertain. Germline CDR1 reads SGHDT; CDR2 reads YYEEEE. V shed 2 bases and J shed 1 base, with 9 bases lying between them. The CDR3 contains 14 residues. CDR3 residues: CASSFAAPNTEAFF. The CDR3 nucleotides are TGTGCCAGCAGCTTCGCAGCACCGAACACTGAAGCTTTCTTT.

This chain's CDR3 is CASSSWVGEKLFF. The CDR3 coding sequence is TGTGCCAGCAGTTCGTGGGTAGGGGAAAAACTGTTTTTT. This chain connects TRBV28 to TRBJ1-4; D is ambiguous. Germline V lookup: CDR1 MDHEN, CDR2 SYDVKM. V was pared by 4 bases and J by 8 bases, with 11 bases between. The CDR3 is made up of 13 amino acids.

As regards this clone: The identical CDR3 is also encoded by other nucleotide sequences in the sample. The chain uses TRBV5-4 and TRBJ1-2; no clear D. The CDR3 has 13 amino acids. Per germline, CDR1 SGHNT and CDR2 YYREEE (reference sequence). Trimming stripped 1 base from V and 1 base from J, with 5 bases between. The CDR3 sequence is CASSLTDNYGYTF. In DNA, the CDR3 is TGTGCCAGCAGCTTGACGGATAACTATGGCTACACCTTC. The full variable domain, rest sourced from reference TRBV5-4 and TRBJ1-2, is ETGVTQSPTHLIKTRGQQVTLRCSSQSGHNTVSWYQQALGQGPQFIFQYYREEENGRGNFPPRFSGLQFPNYSSELNVNALELDDSALYLCASSLTDNYGYTFGSGTRLTVV.

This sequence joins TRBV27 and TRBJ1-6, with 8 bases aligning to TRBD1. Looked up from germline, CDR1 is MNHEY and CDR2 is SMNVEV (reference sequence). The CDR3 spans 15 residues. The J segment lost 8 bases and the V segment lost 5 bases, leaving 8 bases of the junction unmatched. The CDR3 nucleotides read TGTGCCAGCAGTCCTGGACAGGGTCGAGATTCACCCCTCCACTTT. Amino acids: CASSPGQGRDSPLHF.

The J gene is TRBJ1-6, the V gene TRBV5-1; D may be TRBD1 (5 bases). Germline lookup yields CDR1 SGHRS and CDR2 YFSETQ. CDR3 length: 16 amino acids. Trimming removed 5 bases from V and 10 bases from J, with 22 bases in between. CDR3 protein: CASSFGVGLRGSPLHF. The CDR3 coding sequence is TGCGCCAGCAGTTTTGGGGTGGGGCTTCGAGGGTCACCCCTCCACTTT.

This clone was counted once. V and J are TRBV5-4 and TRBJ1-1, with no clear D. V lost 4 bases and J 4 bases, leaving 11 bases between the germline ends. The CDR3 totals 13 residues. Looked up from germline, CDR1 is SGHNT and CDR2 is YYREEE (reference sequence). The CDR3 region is CASSLVEGTEAFF. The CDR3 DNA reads TGTGCCAGCAGCCTGGTGGAGGGCACTGAAGCTTTCTTT.

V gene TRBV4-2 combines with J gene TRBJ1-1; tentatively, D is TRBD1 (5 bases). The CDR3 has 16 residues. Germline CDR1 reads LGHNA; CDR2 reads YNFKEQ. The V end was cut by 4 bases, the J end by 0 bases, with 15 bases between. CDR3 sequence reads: CASSPTPGTVNTEAFF. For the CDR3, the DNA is TGTGCCAGCAGCCCGACCCCCGGGACGGTGAACACTGAAGCTTTCTTT.

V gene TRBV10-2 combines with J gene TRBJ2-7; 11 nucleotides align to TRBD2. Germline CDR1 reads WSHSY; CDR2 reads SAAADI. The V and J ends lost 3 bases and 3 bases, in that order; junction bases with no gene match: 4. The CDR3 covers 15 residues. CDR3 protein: CASSDPGLADYEQYF. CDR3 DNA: TGCGCCAGCAGTGACCCGGGACTAGCGGACTACGAGCAGTACTTC.

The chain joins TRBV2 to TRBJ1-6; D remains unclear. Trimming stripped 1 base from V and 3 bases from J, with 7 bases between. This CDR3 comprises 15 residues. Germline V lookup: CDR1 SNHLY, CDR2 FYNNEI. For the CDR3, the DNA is TGTGCCAGCAGTGAAGAGTCAGGCTATAATTCACCCCTCCACTTT. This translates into CASSEESGYNSPLHF.

CDR3 region: CASLSGGETQYF. CDR3 DNA: TGTGCCAGCCTTAGCGGGGGCGAGACCCAGTACTTC. V gene TRBV2 combines with J gene TRBJ2-5, with 9 bases fitting TRBD2. This CDR3 spans 12 amino acids. V was clipped by 8 bases and J by 5 bases; unmatched bases: 3. Germline-derived CDR1 and CDR2 are SNHLY and FYNNEI.